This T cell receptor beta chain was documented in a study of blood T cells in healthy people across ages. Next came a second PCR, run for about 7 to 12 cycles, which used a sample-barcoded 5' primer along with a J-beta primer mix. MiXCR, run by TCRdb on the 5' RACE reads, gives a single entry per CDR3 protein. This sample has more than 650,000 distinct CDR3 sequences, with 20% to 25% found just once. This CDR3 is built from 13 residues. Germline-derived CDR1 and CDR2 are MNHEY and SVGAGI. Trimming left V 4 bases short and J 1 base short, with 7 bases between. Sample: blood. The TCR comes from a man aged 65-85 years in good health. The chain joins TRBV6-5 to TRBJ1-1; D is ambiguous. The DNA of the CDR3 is TGTGCCAGCAGTTTCCTCGAGAACACTGAAGCTTTCTTT. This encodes CASSFLENTEAFF.